The subject of this entry is one T cell receptor beta chain. Participant ages covered roughly 18 to 89 years across 24 US areas. Two consecutive negative NP/OP PCR tests, clearance, or resolved symptoms defined Cohort 3 recovery. Per germline, CDR1 LGHNA and CDR2 YNFKEQ. V shed 1 base and J 6 bases; nucleotides not matched to a gene: 5. CDR3 size: 16 residues. Clones were sequenced by immunoSEQ multiplex PCR, and TCRdb holds only the in-frame ones, with some missing. The table lists about 400,000 clones, roughly 89% of them singletons. These data are taken from a study of blood T cell repertoires in COVID-19. Study in general: T cells, B-cell-depleted T cells, or PBMCs supplied cDNA or gDNA.

Input material: PBMCs or T cells enriched from blood (not recorded which). The chain couples TRBV4-2 to TRBJ1-4; 10 bases fit TRBD1. This receptor was obtained from a woman in her 50s who had recovered from COVID-19. Written as DNA, the CDR3 is TGTGCCAGCAGCCAAGGACCGGGACAGGGGTATGAAAAACTGTTTTTT. Amino acids: CASSQGPGQGYEKLFF.